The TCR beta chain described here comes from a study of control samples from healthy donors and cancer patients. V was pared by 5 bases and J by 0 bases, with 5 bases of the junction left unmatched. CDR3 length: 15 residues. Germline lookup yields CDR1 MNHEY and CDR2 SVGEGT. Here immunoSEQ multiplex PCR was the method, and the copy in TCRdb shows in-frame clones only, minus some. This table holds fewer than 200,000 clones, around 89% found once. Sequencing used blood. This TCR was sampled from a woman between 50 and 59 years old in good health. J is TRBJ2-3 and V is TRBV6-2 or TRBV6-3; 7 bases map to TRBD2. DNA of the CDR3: TGTGCCAGCAGTCTAAGCGGGACTAGCACAGATACGCAGTATTTT. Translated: CASSLSGTSTDTQYF.